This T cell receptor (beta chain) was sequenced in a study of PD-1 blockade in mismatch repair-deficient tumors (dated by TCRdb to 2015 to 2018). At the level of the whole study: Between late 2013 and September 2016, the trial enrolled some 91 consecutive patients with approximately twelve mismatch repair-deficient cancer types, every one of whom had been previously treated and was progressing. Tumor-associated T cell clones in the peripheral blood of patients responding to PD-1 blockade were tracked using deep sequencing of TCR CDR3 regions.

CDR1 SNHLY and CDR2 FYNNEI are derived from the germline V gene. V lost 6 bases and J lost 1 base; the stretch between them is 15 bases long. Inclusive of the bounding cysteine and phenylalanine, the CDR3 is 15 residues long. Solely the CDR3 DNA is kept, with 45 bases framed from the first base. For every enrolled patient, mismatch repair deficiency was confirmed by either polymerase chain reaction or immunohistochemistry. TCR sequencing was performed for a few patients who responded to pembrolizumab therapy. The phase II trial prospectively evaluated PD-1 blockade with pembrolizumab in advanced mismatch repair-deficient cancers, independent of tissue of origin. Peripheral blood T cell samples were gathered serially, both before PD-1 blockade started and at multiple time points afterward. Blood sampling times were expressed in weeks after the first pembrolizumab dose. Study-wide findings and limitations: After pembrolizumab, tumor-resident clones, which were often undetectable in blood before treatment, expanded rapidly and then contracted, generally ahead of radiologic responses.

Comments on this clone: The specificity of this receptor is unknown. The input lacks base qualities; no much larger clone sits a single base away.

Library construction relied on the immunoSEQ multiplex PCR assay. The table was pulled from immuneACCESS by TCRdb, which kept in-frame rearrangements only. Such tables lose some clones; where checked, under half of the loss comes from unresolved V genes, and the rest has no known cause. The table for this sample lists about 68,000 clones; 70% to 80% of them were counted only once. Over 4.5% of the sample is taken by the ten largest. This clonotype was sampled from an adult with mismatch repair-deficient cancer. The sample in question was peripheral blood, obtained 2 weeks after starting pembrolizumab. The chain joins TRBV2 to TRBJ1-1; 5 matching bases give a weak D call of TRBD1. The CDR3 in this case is CASRMLSGENTEAFF. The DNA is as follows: TGTGCCAGCAGGATGCTTTCGGGGGAGAACACTGAAGCTTTCTTT.